The 13 T cell receptor beta chains listed next were all sequenced from one sample in a study of cytotoxic CD8 clonotypes in ibrutinib-treated CLL. Only in-frame clones appear in the TCRdb table, and some are missing; sequencing was by immunoSEQ multiplex PCR. The sample lists a few hundred thousand clones, 67% occurring once. The specimen comprised PBMCs, sampled after 36 months of ibrutinib treatment. The receptors come from a human donor with chronic lymphocytic leukemia.

This clone was seen just once. This rearrangement joins TRBV11-1 to TRBJ2-1, with TRBD1 matching 7 bases. The CDR3 extends over 16 amino acids. Losses at the gene ends were 3 bases for V and 7 bases for J; bases not matched to a gene: 12. The germline V gene encodes CDR1 SGHAT and CDR2 FQDESV (reference sequence). The CDR3 loop is CASSLRGGVSLNEQFF. The CDR3 coding sequence is TGTGCCAGCAGCTTGAGAGGGGGCGTCTCCCTTAATGAGCAGTTCTTC.

This rearrangement joins TRBV5-1 to TRBJ1-1, with D uncertain. Germline-derived CDR1 and CDR2 are SGHRS and YFSETQ. CDR3 length: 11 amino acids. Trimming pared 7 bases from V and 6 bases from J, leaving 10 bases between. This chain's CDR3 is CASGTAAEAFF. CDR3 nucleotide sequence: TGCGCCAGCGGCACGGCGGCTGAAGCTTTCTTT.

The rearrangement uses TRBV7-6 and TRBJ2-1; possible D gene TRBD2, 5 bases. The V gene's germline CDR1 is SGHVS and CDR2 FNYEAQ. Trimming shortened V by 3 bases and J by 7 bases, and 10 bases separated the two germline ends. The CDR3 is 13 amino acids. CDR3 region: CASSFGNLNEQFF. The DNA for the CDR3 is TGTGCCAGCAGCTTCGGGAACCTTAATGAGCAGTTCTTC.

The J gene is TRBJ2-7, the V gene TRBV6-5; 11 positions agree with TRBD1. The germline CDR1 and CDR2 sequences are MNHEY and SVGAGI. V trimming: 4 bases; J trimming: 5 bases; junction bases outside the gene matches: 4. This CDR3 comprises 14 residues. CDR3 loop: CASSSGTGGDEQYF. CDR3 DNA sequence: TGTGCCAGCAGTTCCGGGACAGGGGGAGACGAGCAGTACTTC.

The chain carries TRBV11-2 and TRBJ1-2; 9 bases match TRBD1. The V and J ends lost 2 bases and 6 bases, in that order; junction bases with no gene match: 4. The length of the CDR3 is 14 residues. Germline V gene sequence: CDR1 SGHAT, CDR2 FQNNGV. CDR3 nucleotides: TGTGCCAGCAGCTTATTGGGGACAGGGAATGGCTACACCTTC. Protein product: CASSLLGTGNGYTF.

The J gene is TRBJ2-1, the V gene TRBV5-4, with a tentative D call TRBD2 (6 bases). V shed 7 bases and J shed 9 bases, with 17 bases lying between them. Per germline, CDR1 SGHNT and CDR2 YYREEE (reference sequence). The CDR3 contains 13 residues. The CDR3 sequence is CASVGSSAGEQFF. The CDR3 bases are TGTGCCAGCGTCGGGAGCTCGGCCGGTGAGCAGTTCTTC. Full variable domain (missing parts from reference TRBV5-4 and TRBJ2-1): ETGVTQSPTHLIKTRGQQVTLRCSSQSGHNTVSWYQQALGQGPQFIFQYYREEENGRGNFPPRFSGLQFPNYSSELNVNALELDDSALYLCASVGSSAGEQFFGPGTRLTVL.

Details on this clone: Other DNA sequences within the sample encode an identical CDR3. CDR3 residues: CASSLEDTQYF. CDR3 bases: TGCGCCAGCAGCTTAGAGGATACGCAGTATTTT. The chain links TRBV5-1 to TRBJ2-3, with D hard to call. CDR1 SGHRS and CDR2 YFSETQ come from the germline V gene. The CDR3 covers 11 residues. V lost 2 bases to trimming and J lost 6 bases, with 4 bases between them.

The J gene is TRBJ1-3, the V gene TRBV30; 9 bases fit TRBD1. The CDR3 is 15 amino acids. Losses at the gene ends were 3 bases for V and 4 bases for J; bases not matched to a gene: 7. CDR1 and CDR2 (germline): GTSNPN, SVGIG (reference sequence). CDR3 DNA: TGTGCCTGGAGCAAACGGGACAGGGAGGGAAACACCATATATTTT. Its protein product is CAWSKRDREGNTIYF.

The V and J genes are TRBV7-9 and TRBJ1-3; the match to TRBD1 covers 7 bases. Trimming at V came to 6 bases and at J to 0 bases, leaving 8 bases not matched to a gene. The CDR3 runs 16 residues. Germline CDR1 is SEHNR and CDR2 is FQNEAQ (reference sequence). In nucleotides, the CDR3 is TGTGCCAGCAGTTACAGGGGCCAGAGCTCTGGAAACACCATATATTTT. Translated, it gives CASSYRGQSSGNTIYF.

The chain joins TRBV6-6 to TRBJ1-2; D is uncertain. With 5 bases removed from V and 8 bases from J, the gap between germline ends came to 12 bases. The germline gives CDR1 MNHNY, CDR2 SVGAGI (reference sequence). The CDR3 sequence is 12 residues long. The CDR3 DNA reads TGTGCCAGCAGTCCGACCGTGGTAGGCTACACCTTC. This gives the protein CASSPTVVGYTF.

The chain combines TRBV6-4 with TRBJ2-5, with D possibly matching TRBD1 (6 bases). Trimming removed 5 bases from V and 3 bases from J, with 16 bases in between. Germline V gives CDR1 MRHNA, CDR2 SNTAGT. The CDR3 spans 15 residues. In DNA, the CDR3 is TGTGCCAGCAGTCTCACAGGGAATGGGAAAGAGACCCAGTACTTC. It translates to CASSLTGNGKETQYF.

The rearrangement uses TRBV2 and TRBJ2-5; 8 bases fit TRBD1. Trimming cost V 3 bases and J 2 bases; bases outside gene matches: 2. There are 14 residues in the CDR3. Germline V gives CDR1 SNHLY, CDR2 FYNNEI. CDR3 nucleotide sequence: TGTGCCAGCAGTGACCAGGGGGCTCAAGAGACCCAGTACTTC. Its protein product is CASSDQGAQETQYF.

This clone was counted only a few times. J is TRBJ2-7 and V is TRBV15; TRBD2 might be the D (6 bases). Per the germline V gene, CDR1 is LNHNV and CDR2 is YYDKDF (reference sequence). The CDR3 spans 15 residues. The V gene lost 1 base and the J gene lost 3 bases, with 13 bases spanning the gap. This chain's CDR3 is CATSRAGSADYEQYF. CDR3 nucleotides: TGTGCCACCAGCAGAGCCGGGAGTGCGGACTACGAGCAGTACTTC.